The clone carrying this TCR beta chain was picked up one time. What it binds is not known. This sample is drawn from a study of cytotoxic CD8 clonotypes in ibrutinib-treated CLL. The overall study: A mean of roughly 250,000 productive templates and 90,000 or so productive rearrangements was obtained per sample.

Overall study findings and caveats: Public clonotypes were uncommon and contracted or stayed stable on treatment.

The CDR3 has 16 amino acids. CDR1 is LGHNA and CDR2 is YNFKEQ in the germline V gene. After removal of 4 bases from V and 0 bases from J, the junction contained 5 bases not matched to a gene. Assay: immunoSEQ multiplex PCR; the TCRdb copy retains only in-frame clones and omits some. Counted here are 25,000 to 30,000 clones, around 52% occurring once; the ten biggest clones make up approximately 5.4%. The sequence was obtained from a human donor with chronic lymphocytic leukemia. V is TRBV4-2 and J is TRBJ2-1; 8 bases are a match to TRBD2. The sample was PBMCs, taken before ibrutinib treatment. The CDR3 DNA reads as TGTGCCAGCAGCCCGCCGGGACTAGTCTCCTACAATGAGCAGTTCTTC. This sequence encodes CASSPPGLVSYNEQFF.